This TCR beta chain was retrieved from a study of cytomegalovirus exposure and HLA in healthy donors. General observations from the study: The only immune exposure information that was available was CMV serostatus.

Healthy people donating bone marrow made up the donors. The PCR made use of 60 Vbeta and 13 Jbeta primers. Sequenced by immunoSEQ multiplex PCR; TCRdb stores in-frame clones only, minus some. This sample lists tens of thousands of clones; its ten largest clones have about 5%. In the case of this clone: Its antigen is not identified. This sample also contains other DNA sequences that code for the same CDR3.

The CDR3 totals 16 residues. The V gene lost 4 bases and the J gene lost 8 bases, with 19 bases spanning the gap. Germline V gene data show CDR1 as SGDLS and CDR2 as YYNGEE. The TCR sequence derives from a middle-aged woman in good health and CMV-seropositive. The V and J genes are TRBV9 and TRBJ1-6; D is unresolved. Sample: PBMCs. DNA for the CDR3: TGTGCCAGCAGCCTACTTTCTGGGTCCGGGTATTCACCCCTCCACTTT. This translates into CASSLLSGSGYSPLHF.